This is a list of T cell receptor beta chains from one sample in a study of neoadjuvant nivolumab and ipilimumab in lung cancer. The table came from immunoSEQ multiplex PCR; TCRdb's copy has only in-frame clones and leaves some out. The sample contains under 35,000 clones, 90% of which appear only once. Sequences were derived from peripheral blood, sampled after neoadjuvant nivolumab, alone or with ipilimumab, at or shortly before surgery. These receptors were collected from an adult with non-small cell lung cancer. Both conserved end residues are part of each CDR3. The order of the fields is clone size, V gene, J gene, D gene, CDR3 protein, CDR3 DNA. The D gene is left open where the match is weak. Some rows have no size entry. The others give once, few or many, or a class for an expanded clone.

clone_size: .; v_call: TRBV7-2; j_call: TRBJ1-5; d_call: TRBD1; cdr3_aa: CASSSYDRGISNGNQPQHF; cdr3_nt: TGTGCCAGCAGCTCATATGACAGGGGGATTAGTAACGGCAATCAGCCCCAGCATTTT
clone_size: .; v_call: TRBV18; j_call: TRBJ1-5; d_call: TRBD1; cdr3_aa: CASSQQGADQPQHF; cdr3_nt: TGTGCCAGCTCACAACAGGGGGCGGATCAGCCCCAGCATTTT
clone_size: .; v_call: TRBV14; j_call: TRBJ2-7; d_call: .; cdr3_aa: CASSPLHVGTYEQYF; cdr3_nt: TGTGCCAGCAGCCCCCTCCATGTAGGCACCTACGAGCAGTACTTC
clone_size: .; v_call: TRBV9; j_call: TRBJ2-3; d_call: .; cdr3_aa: CASSVRGGPDTQYF; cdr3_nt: TGTGCCAGCAGCGTAAGAGGGGGTCCCGATACGCAGTATTTT
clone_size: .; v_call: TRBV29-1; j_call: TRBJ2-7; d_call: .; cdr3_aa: CSVVSRGDLYEQYF; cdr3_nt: TGCAGCGTAGTGTCCAGGGGAGATCTCTACGAGCAGTACTTC
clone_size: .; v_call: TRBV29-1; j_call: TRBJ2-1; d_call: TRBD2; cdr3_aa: CSVGGGAGNEQFF; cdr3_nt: TGCAGCGTTGGCGGGGGGGCGGGAAATGAGCAGTTCTTC
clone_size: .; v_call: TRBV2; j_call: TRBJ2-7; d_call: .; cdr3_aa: CASSSDLGGAYEQYF; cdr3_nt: TGTGCCAGCAGCTCGGATTTAGGAGGGGCCTACGAGCAGTACTTC
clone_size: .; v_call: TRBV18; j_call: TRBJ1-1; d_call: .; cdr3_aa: CASSSSRGTEAFF; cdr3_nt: TGTGCCAGCTCATCTTCACGCGGGACTGAAGCTTTCTTT
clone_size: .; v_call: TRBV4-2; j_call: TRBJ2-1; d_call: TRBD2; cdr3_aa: CASSQDPASGGYNEQFF; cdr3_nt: TGTGCCAGCAGCCAAGACCCGGCTAGCGGGGGCTACAATGAGCAGTTCTTC
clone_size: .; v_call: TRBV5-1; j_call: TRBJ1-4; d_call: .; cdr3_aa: CASSLALGARENEKLFF; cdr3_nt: TGCGCCAGCAGCTTGGCCCTTGGGGCCAGGGAAAATGAAAAACTGTTTTTT
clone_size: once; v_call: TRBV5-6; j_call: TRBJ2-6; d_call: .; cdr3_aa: CASSRSGANVLTF; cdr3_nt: TGTGCCAGCAGCCGATCTGGGGCCAACGTCCTGACTTTC
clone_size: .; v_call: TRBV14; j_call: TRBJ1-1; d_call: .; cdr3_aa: CASSQTANTEAFF; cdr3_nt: TGTGCCAGCAGCCAAACGGCTAACACTGAAGCTTTCTTT
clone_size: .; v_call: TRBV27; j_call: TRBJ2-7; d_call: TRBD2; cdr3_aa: CASRLAENSYEQYF; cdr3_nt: TGTGCCAGCAGACTAGCGGAAAACTCCTACGAGCAGTACTTC
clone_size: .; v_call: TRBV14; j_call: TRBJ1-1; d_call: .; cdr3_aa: CASSQDLSHHGVNTEAFF; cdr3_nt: TGTGCCAGCAGCCAAGATTTGTCCCACCATGGGGTGAACACTGAAGCTTTCTTT
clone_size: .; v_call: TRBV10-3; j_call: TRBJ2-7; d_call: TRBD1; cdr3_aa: CAIRQGDRGDEQYF; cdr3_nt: TGTGCCATCAGGCAGGGGGACAGGGGCGACGAGCAGTACTTC
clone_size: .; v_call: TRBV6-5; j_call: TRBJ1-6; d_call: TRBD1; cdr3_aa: CASRQWDSVSPLHF; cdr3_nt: TGTGCCAGCAGACAGTGGGACAGCGTTTCACCCCTCCACTTT
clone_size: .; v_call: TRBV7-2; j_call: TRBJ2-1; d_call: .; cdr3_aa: CASSTSPLNEQFF; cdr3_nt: TGTGCCAGCAGCACCAGCCCTCTTAATGAGCAGTTCTTC
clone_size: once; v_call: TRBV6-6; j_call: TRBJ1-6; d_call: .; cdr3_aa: CASSYSDSPLHF; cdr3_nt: TGTGCCAGCAGTTACAGTGATTCACCCCTCCACTTT
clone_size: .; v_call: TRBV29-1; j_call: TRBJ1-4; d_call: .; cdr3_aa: CSVGEGVGEKLFF; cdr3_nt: TGCAGCGTTGGAGAAGGGGTCGGTGAAAAACTGTTTTTT